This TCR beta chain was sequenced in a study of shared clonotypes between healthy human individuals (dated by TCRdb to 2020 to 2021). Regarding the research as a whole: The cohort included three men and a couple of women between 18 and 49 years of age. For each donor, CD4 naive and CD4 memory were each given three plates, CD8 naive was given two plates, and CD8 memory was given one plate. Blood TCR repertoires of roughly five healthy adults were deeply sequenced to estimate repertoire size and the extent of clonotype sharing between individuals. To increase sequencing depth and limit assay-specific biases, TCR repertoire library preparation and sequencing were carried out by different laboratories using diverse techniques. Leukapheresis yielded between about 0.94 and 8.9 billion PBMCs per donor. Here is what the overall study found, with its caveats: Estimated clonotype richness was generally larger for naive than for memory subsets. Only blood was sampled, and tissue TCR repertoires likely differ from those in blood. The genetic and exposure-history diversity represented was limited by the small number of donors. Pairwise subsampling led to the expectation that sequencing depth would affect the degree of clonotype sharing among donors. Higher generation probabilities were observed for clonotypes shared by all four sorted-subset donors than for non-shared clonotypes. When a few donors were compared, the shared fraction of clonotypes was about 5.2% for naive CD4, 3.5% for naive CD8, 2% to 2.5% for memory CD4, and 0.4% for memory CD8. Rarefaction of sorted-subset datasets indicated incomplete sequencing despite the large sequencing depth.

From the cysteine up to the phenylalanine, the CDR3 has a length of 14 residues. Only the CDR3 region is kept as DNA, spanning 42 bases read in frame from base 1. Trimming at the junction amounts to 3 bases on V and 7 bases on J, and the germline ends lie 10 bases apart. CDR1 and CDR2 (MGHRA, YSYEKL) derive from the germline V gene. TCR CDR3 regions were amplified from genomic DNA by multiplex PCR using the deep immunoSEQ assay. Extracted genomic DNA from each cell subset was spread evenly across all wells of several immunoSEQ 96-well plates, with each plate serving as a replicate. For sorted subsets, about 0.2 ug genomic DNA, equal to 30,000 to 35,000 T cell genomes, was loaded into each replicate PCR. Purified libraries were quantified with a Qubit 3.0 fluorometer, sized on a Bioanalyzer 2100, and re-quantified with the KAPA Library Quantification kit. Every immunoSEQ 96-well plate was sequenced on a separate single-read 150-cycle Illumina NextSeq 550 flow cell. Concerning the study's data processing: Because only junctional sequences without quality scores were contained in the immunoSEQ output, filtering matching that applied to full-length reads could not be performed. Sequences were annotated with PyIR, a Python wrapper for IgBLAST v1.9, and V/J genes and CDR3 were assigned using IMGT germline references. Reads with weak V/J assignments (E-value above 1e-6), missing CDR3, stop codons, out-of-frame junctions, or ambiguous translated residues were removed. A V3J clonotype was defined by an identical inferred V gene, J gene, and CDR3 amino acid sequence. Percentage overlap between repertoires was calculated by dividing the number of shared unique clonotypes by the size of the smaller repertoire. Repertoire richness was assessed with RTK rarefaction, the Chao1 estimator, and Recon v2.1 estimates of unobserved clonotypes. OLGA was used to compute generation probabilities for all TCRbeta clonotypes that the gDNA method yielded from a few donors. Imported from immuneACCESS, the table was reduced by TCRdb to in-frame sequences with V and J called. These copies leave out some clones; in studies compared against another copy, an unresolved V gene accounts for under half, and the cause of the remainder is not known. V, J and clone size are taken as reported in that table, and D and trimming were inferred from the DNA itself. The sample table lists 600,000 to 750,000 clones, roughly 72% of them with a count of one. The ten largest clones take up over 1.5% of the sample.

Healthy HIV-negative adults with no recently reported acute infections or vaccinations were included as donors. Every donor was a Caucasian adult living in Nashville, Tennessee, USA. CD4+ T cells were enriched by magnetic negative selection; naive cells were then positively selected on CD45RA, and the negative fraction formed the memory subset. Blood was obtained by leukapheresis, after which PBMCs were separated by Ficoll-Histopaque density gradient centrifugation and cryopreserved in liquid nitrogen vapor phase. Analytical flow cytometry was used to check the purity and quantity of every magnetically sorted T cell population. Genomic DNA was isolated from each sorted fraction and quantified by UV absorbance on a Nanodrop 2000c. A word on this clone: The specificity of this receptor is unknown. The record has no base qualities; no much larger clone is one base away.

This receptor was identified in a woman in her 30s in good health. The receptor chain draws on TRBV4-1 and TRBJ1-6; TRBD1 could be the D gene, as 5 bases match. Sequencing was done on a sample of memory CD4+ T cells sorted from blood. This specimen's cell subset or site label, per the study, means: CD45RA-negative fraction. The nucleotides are TGCGCCAGCAGCCATAAAAGGGGAAATTCACCCCTCCACTTT. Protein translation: CASSHKRGNSPLHF.